The subject of this entry is one T cell receptor beta chain. The data stem from a study of blood T cell repertoires in COVID-19. Study-wide background: COVID-19 samples, acute and convalescent, were from the United States, Italy and Spain.

As originally analysed: Estimates of nucleated cell counts were drawn from the amplification of reference gene primers. Profiling relied on immunoSEQ multiplex PCR, and the TCRdb table lists in-frame clones only, not all of them. The DNA was the basis for D and trimming; V, J and clone size are from that table. The repertoire consists of 25,000 to 35,000 clones, with about 91% occurring once and the leading ten covering around 48%. This sequence originates from a human donor with acute or convalescent COVID-19. The donor label of this sample is uncertain. The sample taken for sequencing was peripheral blood.

The CDR3 sequence: CASSPWRTDATNEKLFF. Here the CDR3 DNA reads TGCGCCAGCAGTCCCTGGAGGACAGACGCAACTAATGAAAAACTGTTTTTT. The chain joins TRBV23-1 to TRBJ1-4, with D maybe TRBD1 (6 bases). TRBV23-1 is assigned to the ORF class and has an uncertain function. V shed 4 bases and J shed 0 bases, with 15 bases lying between them. CDR3 size: 17 residues.